A selection of T cell receptor beta chains follows, all from one sample in a study of human T cells and chemical hapten exposure. TCRdb processed the RACE reads anew with MiXCR; each CDR3 protein has one entry. The sample lists nearly 350,000 distinct CDR3 sequences, around 7% occurring once. Source: whole blood, taken in connection with sensitization to the hapten diphenylcyclopropenone (DPC). These receptors all come from a woman between 18 and 29 years old with alopecia areata. Some clones in this sample may be carry-over from other donors' samples. The CDR3 runs from the conserved cysteine through the conserved F or W. D genes are given only for firm matches. Part of the rows lack a size; the others show once, few, many or a class for expanded clones.

cdr3_aa,cdr3_nt,clone_size,d_call,j_call,v_call
CASTPRRWAGGPTDTQYF,TGTGCCAGCACCCCAAGAAGGTGGGCGGGGGGGCCGACAGATACGCAGTATTTT,NA,TRBD2,TRBJ2-3,TRBV12-3/TRBV12-4
CASSLARGQRTNEKLFF,TGCGCCAGCAGCTTGGCCCGGGGACAGAGGACTAATGAAAAACTGTTTTTT,few,TRBD1,TRBJ1-4,TRBV5-1
CSAAIRVDTQYF,TGCAGTGCTGCAATCAGGGTAGATACGCAGTATTTT,few,NA,TRBJ2-3,TRBV20-1
CASSFGPGEKASNQPQHF,NA,NA,NA,TRBJ1-5,TRBV12-3/TRBV12-4
CASSYPGIPKNIQYF,TGTGCCAGCAGTTATCCAGGGATCCCAAAAAACATTCAGTACTTC,few,NA,TRBJ2-4,TRBV6-5
CSATTQGAQETQYF,TGCAGTGCTACCACCCAGGGGGCCCAAGAGACCCAGTACTTC,NA,TRBD1,TRBJ2-5,TRBV20-1
CASSPPTNQPQHF,TGTGCCAGCTCACCCCCCACCAATCAGCCCCAGCATTTT,few,NA,TRBJ1-5,TRBV18
CASSFGLAGNEQFF,TGTGCCAGCAGTTTCGGACTAGCGGGTAATGAGCAGTTCTTC,many,TRBD2,TRBJ2-1,TRBV27
CASSSAGGYNEQFF,TGTGCCAGCAGTTCAGCGGGGGGTTACAATGAGCAGTTCTTC,many,TRBD2,TRBJ2-1,TRBV6-2/TRBV6-3
CASQGGQGIRNTF,TGTGCCAGTCAAGGAGGACAGGGGATTCGAAACACCTTC,many,TRBD1,TRBJ1-2,TRBV6-1
CASSSNPAHTGELFF,TGTGCCAGCAGCTCAAATCCGGCGCACACCGGGGAGCTGTTTTTT,few,NA,TRBJ2-2,TRBV7-9
CASSLERGGRINTEAFF,TGTGCCAGCAGCTTAGAGAGGGGGGGCCGAATCAACACTGAAGCTTTCTTT,NA,NA,TRBJ1-1,TRBV11-3
CASSQEWFGEVWQYF,TGCGCCAGCAGCCAAGAGTGGTTCGGGGAAGTTTGGCAGTATTTT,many,NA,TRBJ2-3,TRBV4-3
CASSQGQVFSNEQYF,TGTGCCAGCAGTCAGGGACAGGTTTTCTCGAACGAGCAGTACTTC,many,TRBD1,TRBJ2-7,TRBV3-1
CASSLARVLRSPLHF,TGTGCCAGCAGCTTAGCCCGGGTATTACGTTCACCCCTCCACTTT,NA,NA,TRBJ1-6,TRBV7-8
CASSYPGQGDYSNQPQHF,TGTGCCAGCAGTTACCCGGGACAGGGAGATTATAGCAATCAGCCCCAGCATTTT,few,TRBD1,TRBJ1-5,TRBV6-2/TRBV6-3